The rows below give T cell receptor beta chains drawn from one sample of a study of T cells of healthy individuals. TCRdb ran MiXCR on the 5' RACE reads and lists one entry per CDR3 protein. The table shows about 53,000 distinct CDR3 sequences, with under 15% occurring only once. The receptors shown here come from a human donor in good health. Both conserved end residues are part of each CDR3. A D gene is named only where the DNA matches it firmly. Where a row states a size, it is once, few, many or the class of an expanded clone; other rows omit it.

CDR3 length	V gene	clone size	D gene	J gene	CDR3 DNA	CDR3 protein
13	TRBV4-3	few	-	TRBJ1-1	TGCGCCAGCAGCCAACGTAAGGGGGCTGAAGCTTTCTTT	CASSQRKGAEAFF
14	TRBV5-4	-	-	TRBJ1-4	TGTGCCAGCAGCCCCGGAGGTACTAATGAAAAACTGTTTTTT	CASSPGGTNEKLFF
16	TRBV20-1	many	TRBD2	TRBJ2-1	TGCAGTGCTAGATTACTAGCGGGACACCCCTACAATGAGCAGTTCTTC	CSARLLAGHPYNEQFF
13	TRBV18	many	-	TRBJ2-5	TGTGCCAGCTCTAGAGGAGTCCAAGAGACCCAGTACTTC	CASSRGVQETQYF
15	TRBV13	-	TRBD2	TRBJ2-3	TGTGCCAGCAGACGAGGACTAGCCCGCACAGATACGCAGTATTTT	CASRRGLARTDTQYF
14	TRBV28	many	TRBD1	TRBJ1-4	TGTGCCAGCAGCCCGACAGGGACTAATGAAAAACTGTTTTTT	CASSPTGTNEKLFF
14	TRBV9	few	-	TRBJ2-7	TGTGCCAGCAGCGTAGCGGGAAGATCCTACGAGCAGTACTTC	CASSVAGRSYEQYF
15	TRBV30	-	-	TRBJ2-2	TGTGCCTGGAGTGTACTTCTAGGTTTAACCGGGGAGCTGTTTTTT	CAWSVLLGLTGELFF
15	TRBV29-1	many	TRBD1	TRBJ2-7	TGCAGCGTTCGGGACCACGGGACAGGGCCCTACGAGCAGTACTTC	CSVRDHGTGPYEQYF
18	TRBV7-2	-	-	TRBJ1-2	TGTGCCAGCAGCCCCGAGGTGGCTGGGACAAAAACTAACTATGGCTACACCTTC	CASSPEVAGTKTNYGYTF
17	TRBV21-1	-	-	TRBJ2-3	TGTGCCAGCAGCAAGGGGGGGACGTTTGGGAACACAGATACGCAGTATTTT	CASSKGGTFGNTDTQYF
13	TRBV29-1	few	-	TRBJ1-4	TGCAGCGTAGCGACGGGCGAAGGTCAGCGGCTGTTTTTT	CSVATGEGQRLFF
16	TRBV5-4	many	TRBD2	TRBJ2-3	TGTGCCAGCAGCTCGTTAGCGGGAGGGCTTGGAGATACGCAGTATTTT	CASSSLAGGLGDTQYF